The next 27 T cell receptor beta chains were all read from a single sample in a study of control samples from healthy donors and cancer patients. Here immunoSEQ multiplex PCR was the method, and the copy in TCRdb shows in-frame clones only, minus some. The table records around 160,000 clones, more than 85% of them present only once. The sample taken for sequencing was blood. These receptors originate from a man in his late teens or twenties in good health.

The genes are TRBV6-1 and TRBJ2-7, with a weak D call TRBD1 (5 bases). The germline V gene encodes CDR1 MNHNS and CDR2 SASEGT. The CDR3 sequence is 15 residues long. The V end was cut by 2 bases, the J end by 0 bases, with 11 bases between. CDR3 sequence reads: CASSERGNPSYEQYF. Here the CDR3 DNA reads TGTGCCAGCAGTGAAAGGGGCAATCCCTCCTACGAGCAGTACTTC.

The chain joins TRBV5-1 to TRBJ2-5; D is unclear. The CDR3 is 13 residues long. Germline values: CDR1 SGHRS, CDR2 YFSETQ. V lost 6 bases and J lost 2, with 11 bases in between. The CDR3 nucleotides are TGCGCCAGCACCGACTTTCCGCAAGAGACCCAGTACTTC. Its translation is CASTDFPQETQYF.

The chain uses TRBV30 and TRBJ2-7; 9 positions agree with TRBD2. This CDR3 is 12 amino acids long. Germline V lookup: CDR1 GTSNPN, CDR2 SVGIG (reference sequence). J gave up 10 bases and V 3 bases, and 7 bases lay outside the gene matches. The chain's CDR3 is CAWSERGTSQYF. In nucleotides, the CDR3 is TGTGCCTGGAGCGAACGCGGGACTAGCCAGTACTTC.

V is TRBV4-2 and J is TRBJ1-2; D may be TRBD1 (5 bases). The CDR3 covers 15 residues. Trimming cost V 4 bases and J 0 bases, with 12 bases left between them. CDR1 and CDR2 from the germline V gene are LGHNA and YNFKEQ. Here the CDR3 reads CASSRDRLANYGYTF. For the CDR3, the DNA is TGTGCCAGCAGCCGTGACAGACTCGCTAACTATGGCTACACCTTC.

The genes are TRBV6-2 or TRBV6-3 and TRBJ1-3, with D hard to call. The germline V gene has CDR1 MNHEY and CDR2 SVGEGT. V dropped 0 bases and J dropped 0 bases, with 9 bases sitting between them. CDR3 length equals 16 residues. The CDR3 loop reads CASSYSRDTSGNTIYF. The CDR3 DNA reads TGTGCCAGCAGTTACTCGAGGGATACCTCTGGAAACACCATATATTTT.

The chain carries TRBV27 and TRBJ2-1; the D is unclear. Germline assignment: CDR1 MNHEY and CDR2 SMNVEV (reference sequence). The CDR3 consists of 13 residues. V was clipped by 0 bases and J by 10 bases, with 10 bases between them. DNA of the CDR3: TGTGCCAGCAGTTTATCGGGTGGAAGGGAGCAGTTCTTC. Protein sequence: CASSLSGGREQFF.

The chain combines TRBV9 with TRBJ2-1; D is uncertain. Germline CDR1 reads SGDLS; CDR2 reads YYNGEE. The V and J ends lost 0 bases and 7 bases respectively, with 14 bases between them. The CDR3 totals 15 residues. DNA for the CDR3: TGTGCCAGCAGCGTAGGTTATGGCCCGCAAAATGAGCAGTTCTTC. Its protein is CASSVGYGPQNEQFF.

The chain is built from TRBV10-2 and TRBJ2-2, with 9 bases fitting TRBD2. This CDR3 is built from 17 residues. The V and J ends lost 4 bases and 2 bases, in that order; junction bases with no gene match: 8. Germline V gene lookup returns CDR1 WSHSY and CDR2 SAAADI. The CDR3 coding sequence is TGCGCCAGCAGTGTCCAGCGGGGGGCCATTAACACCGGGGAGCTGTTTTTT. Its translation: CASSVQRGAINTGELFF.

The chain is built from TRBV20-1 and TRBJ2-7; TRBD1 aligns across 8 bases. CDR1 and CDR2 (germline): DFQATT, SNEGSKA (reference sequence). The CDR3 runs to 15 residues. V shed 3 bases and J 3 bases; nucleotides not matched to a gene: 10. This CDR3 is CSASGPRQGIYEQYF. The CDR3 DNA reads TGCAGTGCTAGTGGGCCTCGACAGGGGATCTACGAGCAGTACTTC.

The J gene is TRBJ1-3, the V gene TRBV15; D uncertain. Trimming left V 2 bases short and J 4 bases short, with 9 bases between. This CDR3 contains 14 residues. Germline assignment: CDR1 LNHNV and CDR2 YYDKDF (reference sequence). The CDR3 sequence: CATSRPRGGNTIYF. For the CDR3, the DNA is TGTGCCACCAGCAGACCCCGGGGAGGAAACACCATATATTTT.

Worth noting for this clone: Mismatch with germline at one junction end may stem from a read error. The rearrangement joins TRBV2 to TRBJ1-5; D not resolved. The CDR3 sequence is 12 residues long. CDR1 and CDR2 from the germline V gene are SNHLY and FYNNEI. CDR3: CASSDSNQSQHF. The DNA for the CDR3 is TGTGCCAGCAGTGACAGCAATCAGTCCCAGCATTTT.

The V call is TRBV6-4, the J call TRBJ1-5, with D tentatively TRBD1 (6 bases). The CDR3 totals 16 residues. Trimming cost V 2 bases and J 2 bases, with 13 bases left between them. Germline lookup yields CDR1 MRHNA and CDR2 SNTAGT. The CDR3 reads CASSDPGGGCNQPQHF. In DNA form, the CDR3 reads TGTGCCAGCAGTGACCCCGGAGGGGGATGCAATCAGCCCCAGCATTTT.

The chain joins TRBV4-1 to TRBJ1-5, with a weak D call TRBD1 (5 bases). V was trimmed by 1 base and J by 6 bases, leaving 13 bases between them. CDR3 size: 15 residues. Germline V gives CDR1 MGHRA, CDR2 YSYEKL. The CDR3 protein is CASSQVQVRGQPQHF. CDR3 nucleotide sequence: TGCGCCAGCAGCCAAGTACAGGTTAGGGGTCAGCCCCAGCATTTT.

Written as DNA, the CDR3 is TGTGCCAGCAGCTTCCAGCCTCGGGGGGCCAACGTCCTGACTTTC. Translated, it gives CASSFQPRGANVLTF. The chain has TRBV5-4 and TRBJ2-6, with no clear D. The CDR3 is made up of 15 amino acids. CDR1 is SGHNT, CDR2 YYREEE, per germline (reference sequence). V was trimmed by 2 bases and J by 4 bases, leaving 10 bases between them. Variable domain in full (rest from reference TRBV5-4 and TRBJ2-6): ETGVTQSPTHLIKTRGQQVTLRCSSQSGHNTVSWYQQALGQGPQFIFQYYREEENGRGNFPPRFSGLQFPNYSSELNVNALELDDSALYLCASSFQPRGANVLTFGAGSRLTVL.

Here the CDR3 DNA reads TGCGCCAGCAGCCAAATAGGAACGGGGCGGAAGACCCAGTACTTC. Translating it yields CASSQIGTGRKTQYF. V usage is TRBV4-3 and J usage is TRBJ2-5, with D tentatively TRBD1 or TRBD2 (5 bases each). Trimming took off 2 bases at V and 6 bases at J, with 16 bases between the two ends. CDR3 length: 15 residues. Germline CDR1 reads LGHNA; CDR2 reads YSLEER.

V and J are TRBV6-6 and TRBJ1-3; D remains unclear. This CDR3 comprises 15 residues. The V gene lost 6 bases and the J gene lost 2 bases, with 14 bases spanning the gap. Germline V gene data show CDR1 as MNHNY and CDR2 as SVGAGI (reference sequence). CDR3 DNA sequence: TGTGCCAGCAGCTTTCCCGGGATTCCTGGAAACACCATATATTTT. As protein: CASSFPGIPGNTIYF.

As to this clone: The same CDR3 also results from other DNA sequences found in this sample. The chain is built from TRBV5-1 and TRBJ2-7; maybe TRBD1 (5 bases). The length of the CDR3 is 12 residues. CDR1 is SGHRS and CDR2 is YFSETQ in the germline V gene. Trimming left V 4 bases short and J 3 bases short, with 8 bases between. Here the CDR3 reads CASSGQGYEQYF. CDR3 sequence (DNA): TGCGCCAGCAGCGGGCAGGGCTACGAGCAGTACTTC.

The chain carries TRBV11-3 and TRBJ2-3, with TRBD2 matching 13 bases. Germline CDR1 is SGHNT and CDR2 is YENEEA. This CDR3 contains 16 residues. The ends lost 4 bases at V and 4 bases at J; junction bases unmatched: 5. CDR3 region: CASSSGLAGAADTQYF. In DNA form, the CDR3 reads TGTGCCAGCAGCTCTGGACTAGCGGGGGCCGCAGATACGCAGTATTTT.

The V gene is TRBV20-1, the J gene TRBJ2-1; D is unresolved. This CDR3 spans 11 amino acids. Per the germline V gene, CDR1 is DFQATT and CDR2 is SNEGSKA (reference sequence). V was pared by 5 bases and J by 2 bases, with 4 bases between. CDR3 sequence (DNA): TGCAGTGCTCCAACCTACAATGAGCAGTTCTTC. It codes for CSAPTYNEQFF.

This sequence joins TRBV7-9 and TRBJ1-1; no clear D gene. The CDR3 extends over 15 amino acids. The germline gives CDR1 SEHNR, CDR2 FQNEAQ (reference sequence). Trimming stripped 5 bases from V and 0 bases from J, with 13 bases between. This CDR3 is CASSLIHWMNTEAFF. CDR3 coding DNA: TGTGCCAGCAGCCTCATACATTGGATGAACACTGAAGCTTTCTTT.

The genes are TRBV19 and TRBJ2-6; 9 bases fit TRBD2. CDR1 is LNHDA and CDR2 is SQIVND in the germline V gene (reference sequence). CDR3 length equals 17 residues. J was trimmed by 0 bases and V by 9 bases; bases with no gene match: 9. The CDR3 loop reads CASRGGRAPSGANVLTF. In DNA form, the CDR3 reads TGTGCCAGCCGGGGCGGGAGGGCCCCCTCTGGGGCCAACGTCCTGACTTTC.

The rearrangement links TRBV13 to TRBJ2-6; unclear D gene. Germline V gives CDR1 PRHDT, CDR2 FYEKMQ (reference sequence). The CDR3 loop spans 17 amino acids. V lost 2 bases and J 0 bases, leaving 11 bases between the germline ends. CDR3 nucleotide sequence: TGTGCCAGCAGCTTAAGTCTGTCTAGCTCTGGGGCCAACGTCCTGACTTTC. Translated: CASSLSLSSSGANVLTF. The entire variable domain, with the rest obtained from reference TRBV13 and TRBJ2-6, is as follows: AAGVIQSPRHLIKEKRETATLKCYPIPRHDTVYWYQQGPGQDPQFLISFYEKMQSDKGSIPDRFSAQQFSDYHSELNMSSLELGDSALYFCASSLSLSSSGANVLTFGAGSRLTVL.

V and J are TRBV30 and TRBJ1-2; D remains ambiguous. The germline CDR1 and CDR2 sequences are GTSNPN and SVGIG (reference sequence). This CDR3 region has 14 residues. V lost 0 bases to trimming and J lost 7 bases, with 15 bases between them. CDR3 sequence (DNA): TGTGCCTGGAGTGTTGTTGGAATTGGCCTTGGCTACACCTTC. Translated: CAWSVVGIGLGYTF.

This chain uses TRBV28 with TRBJ2-3, with D hard to call. CDR3 length: 11 residues. The germline gives CDR1 MDHEN, CDR2 SYDVKM. V was trimmed by 10 bases and J by 4 bases, leaving 9 bases between them. The CDR3 region has the DNA TGTGCCACCTCGGTCCCAGATACGCAGTATTTT. The encoded protein is CATSVPDTQYF.

The DNA for the CDR3 is TGTGCCAGCAGCCAAGACGGCACTAGCGAGTACTACGAGCAGTACTTC. Translation gives CASSQDGTSEYYEQYF. The chain carries TRBV3-1 (or the pseudogene TRBV3-2) and TRBJ2-7, with TRBD2 matching over 7 bases. The CDR3 has 16 residues. Germline V CDR1 and CDR2: LGHDT, YNNKEL (reference sequence). V trimming: 0 bases; J trimming: 3 bases; junction bases outside the gene matches: 8.

The chain links TRBV7-6 to TRBJ2-1; D is uncertain. The CDR3 spans 15 residues. Germline V CDR1 and CDR2: SGHVS, FNYEAQ. Trimming removed 2 bases from V and 1 base from J, with 9 bases in between. CDR3 nucleotides: TGTGCCAGCAGCTTACTAATGGTGTCCTACAATGAGCAGTTCTTC. This codes for CASSLLMVSYNEQFF.

The CDR3 is CASSIEGEDGTDTQYF. CDR3 DNA sequence: TGTGCCAGTAGTATAGAGGGGGAGGATGGAACAGATACGCAGTATTTT. The chain carries TRBV19 and TRBJ2-3, with a possible D match to TRBD2 (6 bases). Per germline, CDR1 LNHDA and CDR2 SQIVND (reference sequence). The V gene lost 0 bases and the J gene lost 3 bases, with 13 bases spanning the gap. The CDR3 has 16 amino acids.